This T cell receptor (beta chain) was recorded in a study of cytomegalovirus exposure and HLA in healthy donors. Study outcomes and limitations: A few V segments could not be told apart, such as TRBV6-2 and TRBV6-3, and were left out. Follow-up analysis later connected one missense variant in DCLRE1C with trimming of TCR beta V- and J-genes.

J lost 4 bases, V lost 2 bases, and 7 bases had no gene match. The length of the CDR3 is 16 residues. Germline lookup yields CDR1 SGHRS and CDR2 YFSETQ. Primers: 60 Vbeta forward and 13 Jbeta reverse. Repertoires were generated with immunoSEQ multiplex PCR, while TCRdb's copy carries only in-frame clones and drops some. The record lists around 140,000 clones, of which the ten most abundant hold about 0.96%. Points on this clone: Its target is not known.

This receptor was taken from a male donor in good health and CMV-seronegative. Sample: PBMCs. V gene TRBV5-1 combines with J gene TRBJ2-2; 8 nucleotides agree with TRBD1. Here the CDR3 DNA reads TGCGCCAGCAGCTTTAAACAGGGGGTCGGCACCGGGGAGCTGTTTTTT. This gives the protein CASSFKQGVGTGELFF. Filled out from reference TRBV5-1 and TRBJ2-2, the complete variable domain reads KAGVTQTPRYLIKTRGQQVTLSCSPISGHRSVSWYQQTPGQGLQFLFEYFSETQRNKGNFPGRFSGRQFSNSRSEMNVSTLELGDSALYLCASSFKQGVGTGELFFGEGSRLTVL.